This TCR beta chain originates from a study of long-term antiretroviral therapy in people with HIV. Survey-level immunoSEQ v3.0 assays were run. TCRdb's table, derived via immunoSEQ multiplex PCR, lists solely in-frame clones and lacks some. The sample shows under 20,000 clones, roughly 83% of them seen only once. Sequencing was performed on unsorted PBMCs, taken just before starting antiretroviral therapy. The TCR sequence derives from a man in his forties with HIV.

Here the CDR3 reads CASSLLRGGIVRTDTQYF. Here the CDR3 DNA reads TGTGCCAGCAGCTTACTGCGGGGGGGCATAGTTCGCACAGATACGCAGTATTTT. V is TRBV13 and J is TRBJ2-3; 9 bases line up with TRBD2. This CDR3 has 18 residues. Germline V gene lookup returns CDR1 PRHDT and CDR2 FYEKMQ (reference sequence). Unmatched junction bases numbered 10, after V lost 2 bases and J lost 1 base.